Each of the 32 T cell receptor beta chains below was sequenced from the same sample in a study of blood T cell repertoires in COVID-19. The table came from immunoSEQ multiplex PCR; TCRdb's copy has only in-frame clones and leaves some out. The data show about 80,000 clones, roughly 78% seen once. Sequenced input: peripheral blood. These receptors all come from a human donor in a cohort sampled during active COVID-19.

The genes are TRBV3-1 (or the pseudogene TRBV3-2) and TRBJ1-2; weak D call: TRBD1 (6 bases). The germline gives CDR1 LGHDT, CDR2 YNNKEL (reference sequence). V lost 1 base and J lost 4, with 10 bases in between. The CDR3 runs to 14 residues. This chain's CDR3 is CASSQVGAFYGYTF. CDR3 nucleotide sequence: TGTGCCAGCAGCCAAGTGGGGGCGTTCTATGGCTACACCTTC.

The V gene is TRBV4-2, the J gene TRBJ2-7; the D gene is possibly TRBD1 (6 bases). CDR1 and CDR2 (germline): LGHNA, YNFKEQ. CDR3 length: 15 residues. Trimming left V 4 bases short and J 2 bases short, with 15 bases between. CDR3 protein: CASSLGAGLTYEQYF. The CDR3 nucleotides are TGTGCCAGCAGCCTGGGGGCAGGGCTTACCTACGAGCAGTACTTC.

This clone was recorded many times. This chain connects TRBV7-9 to TRBJ1-5; 9 nucleotides align to TRBD1. The J segment lost 4 bases and the V segment lost 1 base, leaving 11 bases of the junction unmatched. From germline, CDR1 is SEHNR and CDR2 FQNEAQ (reference sequence). CDR3 length: 18 amino acids. The CDR3 sequence: CASSLGTGEKGRNQPQHF. DNA for the CDR3: TGTGCCAGCAGCTTAGGGACAGGGGAGAAGGGGAGGAATCAGCCCCAGCATTTT.

J is TRBJ1-2 and V is TRBV27; D gene unclear. CDR3 size: 13 residues. Germline assignment: CDR1 MNHEY and CDR2 SMNVEV (reference sequence). V lost 6 bases to trimming and J lost 2 bases, with 10 bases between them. The CDR3 sequence: CASRLLGNYGYTF. In DNA, the CDR3 is TGTGCCAGCAGACTCTTGGGCAACTATGGCTACACCTTC.

The chain has TRBV28 and TRBJ2-5; a weak D match, TRBD2 (5 bases). Germline CDR1 reads MDHEN; CDR2 reads SYDVKM. Trimming removed 5 bases at V and 1 base at J, with 11 bases between. The CDR3 contains 14 residues. CDR3 in DNA: TGTGCCAGCAGTGTCCGGGGATCCCAAGAGACCCAGTACTTC. It is translated as CASSVRGSQETQYF.

The V call is TRBV24-1, the J call TRBJ2-7, with 7 bases matching TRBD1. V dropped 4 bases and J dropped 0; count of bases not matched to a gene: 11. This CDR3 is 17 amino acids long. CDR1 KGHDR and CDR2 SFDVKD come from the germline V gene. CDR3 coding DNA: TGTGCCACCAGTGAACCCGACAGGGACCGACCCTCCTACGAGCAGTACTTC. Residues: CATSEPDRDRPSYEQYF.

J is TRBJ2-3 and V is TRBV3-1 (or the pseudogene TRBV3-2); tentative D call: TRBD1 (6 bases). Trimming pared 3 bases from V and 4 bases from J, leaving 20 bases between. Germline CDR1 LGHDT, CDR2 YNNKEL (reference sequence). This CDR3 is built from 17 residues. CDR3 sequence: CASSHQALGGRADTQYF. The DNA of the CDR3 is TGTGCCAGCAGCCACCAGGCGCTTGGGGGCAGGGCAGATACGCAGTATTTT.

The V and J genes are TRBV6-6 and TRBJ1-4; the D gene is possibly TRBD1 (6 bases). This CDR3 is built from 13 residues. Germline V gene sequence: CDR1 MNHNY, CDR2 SVGAGI (reference sequence). Trimming removed 4 bases from V and 11 bases from J, with 14 bases in between. This CDR3 is CASSSVDSKKLFF. DNA for the CDR3: TGTGCCAGCAGTTCCGTGGACAGTAAGAAACTGTTTTTT.

The chain uses TRBV11-2 and TRBJ1-2; the D is unclear. Germline V gene data show CDR1 as SGHAT and CDR2 as FQNNGV. V lost 1 base to trimming and J lost 6 bases, with 12 bases between them. This CDR3 comprises 14 residues. The CDR3 spells CASSLGGGFDGYTF. Written as DNA, the CDR3 is TGTGCCAGCAGCTTAGGTGGAGGGTTTGATGGCTACACCTTC.

The chain joins TRBV10-2 to TRBJ1-2; D perhaps matches TRBD1 (5 bases). In germline, CDR1 is WSHSY, CDR2 SAAADI. This CDR3 contains 13 residues. Trimming took off 0 bases at V and 8 bases at J, with 10 bases between the two ends. CDR3 in amino acids: CASSESRGWGYTF. The CDR3 DNA reads TGCGCCAGCAGTGAGTCAAGGGGCTGGGGCTACACCTTC.

The count of this clone is one. The chain couples TRBV6-4 to TRBJ2-7; TRBD2 matches at 9 bases. Germline trimming cut 3 bases from V and 6 bases from J; bases unmatched to any gene: 3. The CDR3 runs to 13 residues. CDR1 and CDR2 from the germline V gene are MRHNA and SNTAGT. Here the CDR3 DNA reads TGTGCCAGCAGTGAGGGACTAGCCGGCGAGCAGTACTTC. The encoded protein is CASSEGLAGEQYF.

The chain is built from TRBV19 and TRBJ2-7; the match to TRBD1 covers 8 bases. The CDR3 sequence is 14 residues long. Germline V lookup: CDR1 LNHDA, CDR2 SQIVND (reference sequence). With 4 bases clipped from V and 4 bases from J, the junction kept 6 bases outside the gene matches. CDR3 sequence (DNA): TGTGCCAGTAGTACTGGGACAGGTGGTTACGAGCAGTACTTC. It encodes CASSTGTGGYEQYF.

This clone was counted a few times. This same CDR3 is encoded by further DNA sequences in the sample. The V and J genes are TRBV3-1 (or the pseudogene TRBV3-2) and TRBJ1-1; the match to TRBD1 covers 7 bases. The CDR3 is 13 amino acids. CDR1 and CDR2 from the germline V gene are LGHDT and YNNKEL (reference sequence). V was clipped by 6 bases and J by 1 base; unmatched bases: 2. DNA for the CDR3: TGTGCCAGCAGTCGACAGGGGAACACTGAAGCTTTCTTT. As protein: CASSRQGNTEAFF.

The J gene is TRBJ2-7, the V gene TRBV2; possibly TRBD1 for D (5 bases). The CDR3 is 15 residues long. Germline V gene sequence: CDR1 SNHLY, CDR2 FYNNEI. The V and J ends lost 3 bases and 0 bases respectively, with 12 bases between them. This CDR3 is CASSDQGRSSYEQYF. CDR3 coding DNA: TGTGCCAGCAGTGATCAGGGCAGGAGCTCCTACGAGCAGTACTTC.

The table lists this clone with a count of one. This chain links TRBV5-1 with TRBJ2-2; no reliable D call. The germline gives CDR1 SGHRS, CDR2 YFSETQ. Trimming stripped 6 bases from V and 0 bases from J, with 6 bases between. The CDR3 runs 13 residues. For the CDR3, the DNA is TGCGCCAGCATAGAGCCGAACACCGGGGAGCTGTTTTTT. The encoded protein is CASIEPNTGELFF.

J is TRBJ2-7 and V is TRBV12-3 or TRBV12-4; perhaps TRBD2 as D (5 bases). The V end was cut by 6 bases, the J end by 3 bases, with 12 bases between. The CDR3 covers 13 residues. This chain's CDR3 is CASSPGAGYEQYF. In nucleotides, the CDR3 is TGTGCCAGCAGCCCAGGTGCGGGCTACGAGCAGTACTTC.

This clone was counted only a few times. The chain uses TRBV11-2 and TRBJ2-7; D remains unclear. The CDR3 spans 12 residues. Per germline, CDR1 SGHAT and CDR2 FQNNGV. V lost 4 bases and J lost 4, with 8 bases in between. Here the CDR3 reads CASSSELYEQYF. Here the CDR3 DNA reads TGTGCCAGCAGCTCCGAACTATACGAGCAGTACTTC.

This chain connects TRBV19 to TRBJ2-7; 10 bases line up with TRBD2. The germline gives CDR1 LNHDA, CDR2 SQIVND (reference sequence). The ends lost 7 bases at V and 4 bases at J; junction bases unmatched: 13. This CDR3 has 16 amino acids. The CDR3 DNA sequence: TGTGCCAGTACGCCGGGTGTAACTAGCGGGGCGTACGAGCAGTACTTC. Its protein is CASTPGVTSGAYEQYF.

This clone was picked up a small number of times. The rearrangement joins TRBV5-5 to TRBJ1-3; D is undetermined. The V end lost 4 bases, the J end lost 2 bases, and 10 bases lay between the germline ends. The CDR3 extends over 14 amino acids. In germline, CDR1 is SGHKS, CDR2 YYEKEE (reference sequence). DNA of the CDR3: TGTGCCAGCAGCGTGGGAGGGACTGGAAACACCATATATTTT. It encodes CASSVGGTGNTIYF.

The chain is built from TRBV7-2 and TRBJ2-5, with D tentatively TRBD1 (5 bases). Germline V gene sequence: CDR1 SGHTA, CDR2 FQGNSA. The CDR3 loop spans 15 amino acids. Trimming left V 5 bases short and J 9 bases short, with 22 bases between. The chain's CDR3 is CASSTVRGRQGAQYF. CDR3 coding DNA: TGTGCCAGCAGCACCGTAAGGGGCAGGCAAGGGGCCCAGTACTTC. Supplemented by reference TRBV7-2 and TRBJ2-5, the full variable domain reads GAGVSQSPSNKVTEKGKDVELRCDPISGHTALYWYRQSLGQGLEFLIYFQGNSAPDKSGLPSDRFSAERTGGSVSTLTIQRTQQEDSAVYLCASSTVRGRQGAQYFGPGTRLLVL.

The chain is built from TRBV15 and TRBJ2-4; possible D gene TRBD1, 6 bases. This CDR3 has 14 amino acids. Per germline, CDR1 LNHNV and CDR2 YYDKDF (reference sequence). V was shortened by 0 bases and J by 7 bases, with 10 bases between the two germline ends. CDR3 loop: CATSRDRTGNIQYF. In nucleotides, the CDR3 is TGTGCCACCAGCAGAGATCGTACAGGGAACATTCAGTACTTC. Full variable domain (remainder filled in from reference TRBV15 and TRBJ2-4): DAMVIQNPRYQVTQFGKPVTLSCSQTLNHNVMYWYQQKSSQAPKLLFHYYDKDFNNEADTPDNFQSRRPNTSFCFLDIRSPGLGDTAMYLCATSRDRTGNIQYFGAGTRLSVL.

The rearrangement links TRBV12-3 or TRBV12-4 to TRBJ2-7; 8 bases line up with TRBD2. Losses at the gene ends were 5 bases for V and 0 bases for J; bases not matched to a gene: 0. The CDR3 contains 13 residues. The CDR3: CASSSGGSYEQYF. Here the CDR3 DNA reads TGTGCCAGCAGTAGCGGGGGCTCCTACGAGCAGTACTTC.

The chain has TRBV6-5 and TRBJ1-2; no definite D call. CDR3 length equals 14 residues. The V end lost 0 bases, the J end lost 6 bases, and 11 bases lay between the germline ends. Per germline, CDR1 MNHEY and CDR2 SVGAGI. The CDR3 spells CASSYSMRLDGYTF. Written as DNA, the CDR3 is TGTGCCAGCAGTTACTCCATGAGGTTGGATGGCTACACCTTC.

The chain links TRBV28 to TRBJ1-2, with 9 positions matching TRBD1. The CDR3 length is 17 residues. The V and J ends lost 4 bases and 2 bases, in that order; junction bases with no gene match: 11. Looked up from germline, CDR1 is MDHEN and CDR2 is SYDVKM. CDR3 region: CASSSLPGDRANYGYTF. The CDR3 DNA reads as TGTGCCAGCAGTTCATTACCGGGGGACAGGGCGAACTATGGCTACACCTTC.

V is TRBV19 and J is TRBJ1-6; TRBD1 matches 7 bases. CDR1 and CDR2 (germline): LNHDA, SQIVND (reference sequence). This CDR3 contains 15 residues. With 5 bases clipped from V and 6 bases from J, the junction kept 7 bases outside the gene matches. CDR3 in DNA: TGTGCCAGTAGTCCCCTCCGACAGGGTAATTCACCCCTCCACTTT. It codes for CASSPLRQGNSPLHF.

The chain joins TRBV28 to TRBJ2-1; 9 bases match TRBD1. The V gene end was trimmed by 5 bases and the J gene end by 4 bases; junction bases not matched to a gene: 9. The germline V gene has CDR1 MDHEN and CDR2 SYDVKM. This CDR3 has 16 amino acids. CDR3 nucleotide sequence: TGTGCCAGCAGTCCCATCGGGACAGGGTCATACAATGAGCAGTTCTTC. Residues: CASSPIGTGSYNEQFF.

V is TRBV6-2 or TRBV6-3 and J is TRBJ2-1; 11 nucleotides line up with TRBD2. This CDR3 region has 16 residues. Trimming removed 6 bases from V and 5 bases from J; junction bases left unmatched: 9. In germline, CDR1 is MNHEY, CDR2 SVGEGT. CDR3 in DNA: TGTGCCAGCAGCCCGCGACTAGCGGGGAGAAACAATGAGCAGTTCTTC. It codes for CASSPRLAGRNNEQFF.

V and J are TRBV18 and TRBJ2-7, with TRBD1 matching over 9 bases. The CDR3 consists of 15 residues. V trimming: 5 bases; J trimming: 2 bases; junction bases outside the gene matches: 7. CDR1 and CDR2 (germline): KGHSH, LQKENI. CDR3 nucleotides: TGTGCCAGCTCATCGGGGACAGGGACCCCCTACGAGCAGTACTTC. Translation gives CASSSGTGTPYEQYF.

This clone was seen only a few times. The V gene is TRBV14, the J gene TRBJ1-4; D may be TRBD1 (6 bases). From germline, CDR1 is SGHDN and CDR2 FVKESK. V lost 4 bases and J lost 8, with 20 bases in between. The length of the CDR3 is 16 residues. The CDR3 DNA sequence: TGTGCCAGCAGCCCCTTCGGGCAGGGGAGGGGAGAAAAACTGTTTTTT. Translating gives CASSPFGQGRGEKLFF.

The chain uses TRBV4-1 and TRBJ2-1, with a possible D match to TRBD2 (6 bases). V dropped 1 base and J dropped 5 bases, with 12 bases sitting between them. CDR3 length: 15 residues. Germline V gene sequence: CDR1 MGHRA, CDR2 YSYEKL. CDR3 amino acids: CASSQGLAGHNEQFF. The CDR3 DNA follows: TGCGCCAGCAGCCAAGGACTTGCGGGACACAATGAGCAGTTCTTC.

This chain connects TRBV5-1 to TRBJ2-2, with 9 nucleotides matching TRBD2. The CDR3 loop spans 17 amino acids. Germline V gene lookup returns CDR1 SGHRS and CDR2 YFSETQ. V shed 3 bases and J 0 bases; nucleotides not matched to a gene: 6. CDR3: CASSSRAGGPNTGELFF. The DNA for the CDR3 is TGCGCCAGCAGCTCCAGGGCGGGGGGGCCGAACACCGGGGAGCTGTTTTTT.

The chain joins TRBV18 to TRBJ2-6; D remains ambiguous. Trimming cost V 2 bases and J 0 bases, with 5 bases left between them. The CDR3 sequence is 15 residues long. CDR1 and CDR2 (germline): KGHSH, LQKENI. CDR3 sequence: CASSPRDSGANVLTF. The CDR3 bases are TGTGCCAGCTCACCAAGAGACTCTGGGGCCAACGTCCTGACTTTC.